The 10 T cell receptor beta chains listed next were all sequenced from one sample in a study of identifying expanded T cells in peripheral blood. Here immunoSEQ multiplex PCR was the method, and the copy in TCRdb shows in-frame clones only, minus some. Of 45,000 to 60,000 clones listed, approximately 80% were seen once; the top ten hold over 15%. Sequencing was carried out using blood. The receptors stem from a person aged 18 to 75 in good health.

The rearrangement links TRBV10-2 to TRBJ1-2, with 10 bases fitting TRBD1. Trimming at V came to 8 bases and at J to 3 bases, leaving 12 bases not matched to a gene. The V gene's germline CDR1 is WSHSY and CDR2 SAAADI. The CDR3 contains 16 residues. The CDR3 spells CASSPRPDRGDYGYTF. In DNA, the CDR3 is TGCGCCAGCTCCCCCCGGCCGGACAGGGGGGACTATGGCTACACCTTC.

This clone was found once. The gene calls are TRBV2 and TRBJ2-4; 9 bases match TRBD1. J gave up 7 bases and V 6 bases, and 13 bases lay outside the gene matches. CDR3 length: 16 residues. From germline, CDR1 is SNHLY and CDR2 FYNNEI. CDR3 sequence: CASSGGPGTGRNIQYF. In DNA form, the CDR3 reads TGTGCCAGCAGCGGAGGGCCCGGGACAGGGAGGAACATTCAGTACTTC. Filled out from reference TRBV2 and TRBJ2-4, the complete variable domain reads EPEVTQTPSHQVTQMGQEVILRCVPISNHLYFYWYRQILGQKVEFLVSFYNNEISEKSEIFDDQFSVERPDGSNFTLKIRSTKLEDSAMYFCASSGGPGTGRNIQYFGAGTRLSVL.

V and J are TRBV15 and TRBJ1-2, with D maybe TRBD1 (6 bases). The V end was cut by 9 bases, the J end by 0 bases, with 11 bases between. The germline V gene has CDR1 LNHNV and CDR2 YYDKDF (reference sequence). The CDR3 runs 13 residues. The CDR3 spells CATQQGSNYGYTF. DNA of the CDR3: TGTGCCACACAACAGGGATCTAACTATGGCTACACCTTC.

The chain carries TRBV6-5 and TRBJ1-3; no clear D gene. Trimming left V 1 base short and J 8 bases short, with 3 bases between. CDR3 size: 11 residues. Germline assignment: CDR1 MNHEY and CDR2 SVGAGI. In DNA form, the CDR3 reads TGTGCCAGCAGTTACTTGGACACCATATATTTT. Translated, it gives CASSYLDTIYF.

V is TRBV2 and J is TRBJ1-2, with D maybe TRBD1 (5 bases). The CDR3 sequence is 15 residues long. V dropped 5 bases and J dropped 8 bases, with 21 bases sitting between them. Germline CDR1 reads SNHLY; CDR2 reads FYNNEI. The CDR3 nucleotides read TGTGCCAGCAGTATACTGAGGGGTGGCAGGGACGGCTACACCTTC. Protein: CASSILRGGRDGYTF.

The gene calls are TRBV6-1 and TRBJ2-2; TRBD2 agrees at 13 bases. The trim removed 5 bases at V and 5 bases at J, leaving 2 bases unmatched. This CDR3 is 15 amino acids long. Germline CDR1 and CDR2: MNHNS and SASEGT. CDR3 sequence (DNA): TGTGCCAGCAGTAAGACTAGCGGGGGGACCGGGGAGCTGTTTTTT. It is translated as CASSKTSGGTGELFF.

The V and J genes are TRBV10-3 and TRBJ1-1; 9 nucleotides align to TRBD1. V dropped 3 bases and J dropped 8; count of bases not matched to a gene: 4. CDR1 ENHRY and CDR2 SYGVKD come from the germline V gene. This CDR3 spans 13 amino acids. The CDR3 spells CAISETGGAEAFF. In DNA form, the CDR3 reads TGTGCCATCAGTGAAACAGGGGGCGCGGAAGCTTTCTTT.

The table lists this clone with a few counts. This sequence joins TRBV6-1 and TRBJ1-2, with 8 bases matching TRBD1. The J segment lost 5 bases and the V segment lost 2 bases, leaving 7 bases of the junction unmatched. This CDR3 has 15 residues. Germline V gene data show CDR1 as MNHNS and CDR2 as SASEGT. CDR3 bases: TGTGCCAGCAGTGAAATCGGACAGGGAGTTTATGGCTACACCTTC. Protein product: CASSEIGQGVYGYTF.

The V call is TRBV27, the J call TRBJ1-2; D gene uncertain. CDR3 length equals 15 residues. Germline V gives CDR1 MNHEY, CDR2 SMNVEV (reference sequence). Trimming pared 0 bases from V and 8 bases from J, leaving 16 bases between. CDR3 loop: CASSLSGGRPLGYTF. In DNA form, the CDR3 reads TGTGCCAGCAGTTTATCAGGCGGCCGGCCCTTGGGCTACACCTTC.

The chain uses TRBV10-2 and TRBJ2-3, with 9 bases identical to TRBD2. The germline V gene has CDR1 WSHSY and CDR2 SAAADI. V gave up 4 bases and J gave up 2 bases; unmatched junction bases: 4. The CDR3 covers 15 residues. CDR3 region: CASSGRGGPTDTQYF. The CDR3 DNA sequence: TGCGCCAGCAGTGGGCGGGGGGGCCCCACAGATACGCAGTATTTT.